This TCR beta chain was recovered during a study of T-cell memory formation after mild COVID-19. Background on the study: Largely donor-specific sequence clusters came from two donors.

Study-wide findings and caveats: CD4+ clones that contracted lay mainly in CM and EM; CD8+ ones lay in EMRA. Clones that shrank (day 15 to 85) were balanced CD4/CD8, whereas later expanders leaned CD4+.

V lost 6 bases and J 1 base, leaving 15 bases between the germline ends. Germline V gives CDR1 MNHNS, CDR2 SASEGT. CDR3 length equals 15 residues. This clonotype was picked up many times. What it recognizes is unknown. One entry per CDR3 protein, called by TCRdb with MiXCR from the 5' RACE reads. The sample yields about 130,000 distinct CDR3 sequences, 5% to 6.5% seen once. The chain couples TRBV6-1 to TRBJ1-1, with D maybe TRBD1 (5 bases). This sequence originates from an adult woman who had mild COVID-19 (a few samples of this study predate the infection). Cell type and time point are not known. Sequencing was carried out using PBMCs or a T cell subset sorted from them (not recorded which). The CDR3 sequence: CASRGGPPRNTEAFF. CDR3 sequence (DNA): TGTGCCAGCAGGGGGGGACCCCCAAGGAACACTGAAGCTTTCTTT.